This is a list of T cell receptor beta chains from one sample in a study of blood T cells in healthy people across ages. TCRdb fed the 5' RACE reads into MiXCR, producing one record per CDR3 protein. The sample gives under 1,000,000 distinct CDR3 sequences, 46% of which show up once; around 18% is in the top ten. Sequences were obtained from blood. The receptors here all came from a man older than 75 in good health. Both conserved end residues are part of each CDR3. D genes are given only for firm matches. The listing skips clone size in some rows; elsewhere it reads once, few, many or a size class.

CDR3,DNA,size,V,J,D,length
CASYRGTDTQYF,TGCGCCAGTTACAGGGGTACAGATACGCAGTATTTT,NA,TRBV5-1,TRBJ2-3,TRBD1,12
CATSGRPGLAGLQETQYF,TGTGCCACCAGTGGACGACCGGGACTAGCGGGGTTACAAGAGACCCAGTACTTC,NA,TRBV24-1,TRBJ2-5,TRBD2,18
CSARLLAGRHNEQYF,TGCAGTGCTAGACTACTAGCGGGACGACACAATGAGCAGTACTTC,few,TRBV20-1,TRBJ2-5,TRBD2,15
CASSLQGVRTEAFF,TGTGCCAGCAGCCTACAGGGTGTAAGGACTGAAGCTTTCTTT,NA,TRBV7-2,TRBJ1-1,NA,14
CASSPFEGYEQYF,TGTGCCAGCAGCCCTTTCGAGGGCTACGAGCAGTACTTC,few,TRBV27,TRBJ2-7,NA,13
CASSRLPGTGHLEQYF,TGTGCCAGCAGTAGACTCCCCGGGACAGGTCATCTCGAGCAGTACTTC,NA,TRBV6-5,TRBJ2-7,TRBD1,16
CSVVPSGSYLPETQYF,TGCAGCGTTGTTCCTAGCGGGAGTTACCTCCCAGAGACCCAGTACTTC,few,TRBV29-1,TRBJ2-5,TRBD2,16
CASSDTGLAQGRNTQYF,TGTGCCAGCAGTGATACGGGACTAGCACAGGGGAGGAATACGCAGTATTTT,NA,TRBV6-1,TRBJ2-3,TRBD2,17
CASSLGRNNSPLHF,TGTGCCAGCAGCCTCGGACGGAATAATTCACCCCTCCACTTT,NA,TRBV12-3/TRBV12-4,TRBJ1-6,NA,14
CASSGGRASGSWNEQFF,TGTGCCAGCAGCGGGGGGAGGGCTAGCGGGAGTTGGAATGAGCAGTTCTTC,NA,TRBV9,TRBJ2-1,TRBD2,17
CASGAGGTNTGELFF,TGCGCCAGCGGAGCGGGAGGGACGAACACCGGGGAGCTGTTTTTT,NA,TRBV5-1,TRBJ2-2,TRBD2,15
CASSPYGGAQYF,TGTGCCAGCAGCCCTTACGGAGGCGCGCAGTACTTC,few,TRBV12-3/TRBV12-4,TRBJ2-5,NA,12
CASRVAGEAVETQYF,TGTGCCAGCAGGGTAGCGGGAGAGGCAGTAGAGACCCAGTACTTC,few,TRBV2,TRBJ2-5,TRBD2,15
CSARPFLAGVVLGETQYF,TGCAGTGCTAGACCCTTTCTAGCGGGAGTGGTTTTGGGAGAGACCCAGTACTTC,few,TRBV20-1,TRBJ2-5,TRBD2,18
CSASLAGVNNEQYF,TGCAGTGCTAGTCTAGCGGGAGTTAACAATGAGCAGTACTTC,NA,TRBV20-1,TRBJ2-5,TRBD2,14
CASSYSLDRALNEKLFF,TGTGCCAGCAGTTACTCTTTAGATAGGGCTCTAAATGAAAAACTGTTTTTT,NA,TRBV6-5,TRBJ1-4,NA,17
CAISESPGETQYF,TGTGCCATCAGTGAGTCCCCAGGAGAGACCCAGTACTTC,NA,TRBV10-3,TRBJ2-5,NA,13
CSVGVGGGEETQYF,TGCAGCGTGGGAGTTGGGGGAGGTGAAGAGACCCAGTACTTC,few,TRBV29-1,TRBJ2-5,NA,14
CASSLVGSGDVSPLHF,TGCGCCAGCAGCTTGGTAGGATCAGGAGACGTCTCACCCCTCCACTTT,NA,TRBV5-1,TRBJ1-6,NA,16
CASSQYGGTSETQYF,TGTGCCAGCAGCCAGTATGGCGGGACCTCAGAGACCCAGTACTTC,few,TRBV9,TRBJ2-5,NA,15
CASSLRERAGNEQYF,TGTGCCAGCAGTTTAAGGGAGAGGGCAGGCAATGAGCAGTACTTC,NA,TRBV12-3/TRBV12-4,TRBJ2-7,NA,15
CASSLRGRANTEAFF,TGTGCCAGCAGTTTAAGAGGCAGGGCGAACACTGAAGCTTTCTTT,NA,TRBV12-3/TRBV12-4,TRBJ1-1,NA,15
CSASSGGLYTQYF,TGCAGTGCCTCTAGCGGGGGTTTATATACGCAGTATTTT,NA,TRBV20-1,TRBJ2-3,TRBD2,13
CASRVTGTGANEQYF,TGTGCCAGCAGGGTCACCGGGACAGGGGCCAACGAGCAGTACTTC,NA,TRBV6-1,TRBJ2-7,TRBD1,15
CASRPGVNYGYTF,TGTGCCAGCAGACCGGGAGTTAACTATGGCTACACCTTC,NA,TRBV12-3/TRBV12-4,TRBJ1-2,NA,13